Presented here are 7 T cell receptor beta chains from one specimen sequenced in a study of cytomegalovirus exposure and HLA in healthy donors. The PCR had 60 Vbeta and 13 Jbeta primers. Here immunoSEQ multiplex PCR was the method, and the copy in TCRdb shows in-frame clones only, minus some. The table has about 130,000 clones, roughly 77% seen once. Sequencing input: PBMCs. Every receptor here comes from a woman between 40 and 55 years old in good health and CMV-seropositive.

The chain links TRBV7-2 to TRBJ2-5; 8 nucleotides line up with TRBD2. Per germline, CDR1 SGHTA and CDR2 FQGNSA. This CDR3 has 13 amino acids. Trimming took 5 bases from V and 3 from J; bases not matched to a gene: 2. This CDR3 reads CASSRSGEETQYF. The DNA of the CDR3 is TGTGCCAGCAGCCGTAGCGGGGAAGAGACCCAGTACTTC.

This sequence joins TRBV5-6 and TRBJ1-2, with a possible D match to TRBD1 (5 bases). The V end lost 0 bases, the J end lost 6 bases, and 15 bases lay between the germline ends. Germline CDR1 reads SGHDT; CDR2 reads YYEEEE. This CDR3 comprises 15 residues. The CDR3 coding sequence is TGTGCCAGCAGCTTGGTCCCGGCGGGGGAGAATGGCTACACCTTC. It yields the protein CASSLVPAGENGYTF.

V is TRBV13 and J is TRBJ2-3; 7 bases match TRBD1. The germline CDR1 and CDR2 sequences are PRHDT and FYEKMQ (reference sequence). This CDR3 is 15 amino acids long. Unmatched junction bases numbered 5, after V lost 3 bases and J lost 2 bases. The CDR3 coding sequence is TGTGCCAGCAGCTTGAGACAGGGCTACACAGATACGCAGTATTTT. Translated, it gives CASSLRQGYTDTQYF.

The J gene is TRBJ2-7, the V gene TRBV7-9; 15 nucleotides align to TRBD2. This CDR3 spans 15 amino acids. Germline CDR1 reads SEHNR; CDR2 reads FQNEAQ (reference sequence). V was clipped by 6 bases and J by 6 bases; unmatched bases: 6. DNA of the CDR3: TGTGCCAGCAGGCAACCGGGACTAGCGGGGGGCGAGCAGTACTTC. Protein sequence: CASRQPGLAGGEQYF.

The chain has TRBV4-1 and TRBJ2-7; D unresolved. The CDR3 length is 11 residues. The V end was cut by 1 base, the J end by 9 bases, with 7 bases between. The V gene's germline CDR1 is MGHRA and CDR2 YSYEKL. The CDR3, as DNA: TGCGCCAGCAGCCAAGGAGGCCTGCAGTACTTC. Its protein is CASSQGGLQYF.

This clone was detected only once. The chain recombines TRBV2 with TRBJ2-7; the D gene is possibly TRBD2 (5 bases). This CDR3 spans 14 amino acids. Germline V gives CDR1 SNHLY, CDR2 FYNNEI. V shed 3 bases and J shed 6 bases, with 15 bases lying between them. The CDR3 DNA is TGTGCCAGCAGTGATAGGGTTCGGGAATCCGAGCAGTACTTC. Translating gives CASSDRVRESEQYF.

This clone was seen a single time. In nucleotides, the CDR3 is TGTGCCAGTAGTATTCGGATAGCGGCAAACAATGAGCAGTTCTTC. This codes for CASSIRIAANNEQFF. The chain uses TRBV19 and TRBJ2-1; a weak D match, TRBD2 (6 bases). V gave up 3 bases and J gave up 5 bases, with 14 bases separating them. Germline CDR1 and CDR2: LNHDA and SQIVND (reference sequence). CDR3 size: 15 residues.